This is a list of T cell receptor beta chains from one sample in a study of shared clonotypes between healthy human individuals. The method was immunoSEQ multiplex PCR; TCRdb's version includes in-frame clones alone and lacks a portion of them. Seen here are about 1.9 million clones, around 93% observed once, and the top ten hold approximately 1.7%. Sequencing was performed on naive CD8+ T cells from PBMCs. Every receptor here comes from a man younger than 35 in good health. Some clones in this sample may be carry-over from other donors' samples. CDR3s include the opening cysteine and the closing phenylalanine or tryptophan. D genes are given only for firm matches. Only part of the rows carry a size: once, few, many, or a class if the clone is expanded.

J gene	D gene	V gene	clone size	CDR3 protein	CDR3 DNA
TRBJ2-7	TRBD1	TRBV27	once	CASSFAGGLSYEQYF	TGTGCCAGCAGTTTTGCAGGGGGCCTCTCCTACGAGCAGTACTTC
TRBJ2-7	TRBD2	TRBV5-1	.	CASSLAGGDYEQYF	TGCGCCAGCAGCTTGGCGGGAGGGGACTACGAGCAGTACTTC
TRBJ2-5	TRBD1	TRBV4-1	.	CASSQEFRGRGETQYF	TGCGCCAGCAGCCAAGAGTTCAGGGGGCGCGGAGAGACCCAGTACTTC
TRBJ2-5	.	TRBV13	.	CASSSRGTELQETQYF	TGTGCCAGCAGCTCCCGAGGGACGGAGTTACAAGAGACCCAGTACTTC
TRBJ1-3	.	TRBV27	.	CAHPGGGGFSGNTIYF	TGTGCCCACCCGGGGGGGGGTGGTTTCTCTGGAAACACCATATATTTT
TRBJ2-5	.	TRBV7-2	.	CASSLDPGSGETQYF	TGTGCCAGCAGCTTAGATCCGGGATCCGGGGAGACCCAGTACTTC
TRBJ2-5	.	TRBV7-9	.	CASSSYTLSWGTQYF	TGTGCCAGCAGCTCCTACACCTTATCCTGGGGGACCCAGTACTTC
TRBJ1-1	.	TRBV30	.	CAWSGGHYTEAFF	TGTGCCTGGAGTGGGGGACACTACACTGAAGCTTTCTTT
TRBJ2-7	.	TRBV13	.	CASRRLGSGRISYEQYF	TGTGCCAGCAGACGCCTTGGCAGCGGGCGAATCTCCTACGAGCAGTACTTC
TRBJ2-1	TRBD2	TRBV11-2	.	CASSLVSGRGYNEQFF	TGTGCCAGCAGCTTAGTAAGCGGGAGGGGCTACAATGAGCAGTTCTTC
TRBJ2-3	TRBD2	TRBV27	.	CAAAGAGGSDTQYF	TGTGCCGCCGCGGGAGCGGGAGGGTCAGATACGCAGTATTTT
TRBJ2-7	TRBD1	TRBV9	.	CASSTNTGTGAYEQYF	TGTGCCAGCAGCACAAACACCGGGACAGGGGCCTACGAGCAGTACTTC
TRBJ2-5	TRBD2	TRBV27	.	CASSLLAGGGLETQYF	TGTGCCAGCAGCTTACTAGCGGGAGGTGGGTTAGAGACCCAGTACTTC
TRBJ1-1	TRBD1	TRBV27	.	CASRGGVTANTEAFF	TGTGCCTCCAGGGGGGGGGTGACTGCGAACACTGAAGCTTTCTTT
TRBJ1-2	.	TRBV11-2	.	CASSQPDRRLRYGYTF	TGTGCCAGCAGCCAACCAGACAGGCGGCTGAGGTATGGCTACACCTTC
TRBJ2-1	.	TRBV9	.	CASSPDQKPYVDEQFF	TGTGCCAGCAGCCCCGACCAGAAACCCTATGTGGATGAGCAGTTCTTC
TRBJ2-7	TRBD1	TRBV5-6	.	CASSNRQGGSYEQYF	TGTGCCAGCAGCAATAGACAGGGGGGGTCCTACGAGCAGTACTTC
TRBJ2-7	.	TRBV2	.	CASSEAGTGSYEQYF	TGTGCCAGCAGTGAAGCCGGGACTGGGTCCTACGAGCAGTACTTC
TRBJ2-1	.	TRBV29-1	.	CSVESGTTLYNEQFF	TGCAGCGTTGAATCCGGGACAACTCTATACAATGAGCAGTTCTTC
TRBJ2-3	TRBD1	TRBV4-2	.	CASSSPRGPHTDTQYF	TGTGCCAGCAGCTCACCCAGGGGGCCCCACACAGATACGCAGTATTTT
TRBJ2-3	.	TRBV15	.	CATSSQGYTDTQYF	TGTGCCACCTCATCTCAGGGGTACACAGATACGCAGTATTTT
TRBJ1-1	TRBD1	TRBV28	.	CASSPWTGANTEAFF	TGTGCCAGCAGCCCATGGACAGGGGCGAACACTGAAGCTTTCTTT
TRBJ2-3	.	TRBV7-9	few	CASSLGRDTQYF	TGTGCCAGCAGCTTAGGGAGGGATACGCAGTATTTT
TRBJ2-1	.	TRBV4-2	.	CASSPGRGDEQFF	TGTGCCAGCAGCCCGGGCAGGGGCGATGAGCAGTTCTTC
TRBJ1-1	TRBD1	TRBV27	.	CASSSDRGIGTEAFF	TGTGCCAGCAGTTCGGACAGGGGTATAGGCACTGAAGCTTTCTTT
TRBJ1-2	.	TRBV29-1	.	CSVQMGGWYGYTF	TGCAGCGTTCAGATGGGGGGATGGTATGGCTACACCTTC
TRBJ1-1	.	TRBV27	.	CASRDRSNTEAFF	TGTGCCAGCAGGGACAGATCGAACACTGAAGCTTTCTTT
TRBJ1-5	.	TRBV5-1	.	CASSSEGGIQPQHF	TGCGCCAGCAGCTCGGAGGGGGGAATTCAGCCCCAGCATTTT
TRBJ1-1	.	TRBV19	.	CASSIRGVRNTEAFF	TGTGCCAGTAGTATCCGGGGGGTGAGGAACACTGAAGCTTTCTTT
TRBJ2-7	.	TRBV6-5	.	CASRVTAEIIYEQYF	TGTGCCAGCAGAGTAACGGCAGAGATCATTTACGAGCAGTACTTC
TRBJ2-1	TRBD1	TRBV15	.	CATSRDRDRLNNEQFF	TGTGCCACCAGCAGAGATAGGGACAGACTTAACAATGAGCAGTTCTTC
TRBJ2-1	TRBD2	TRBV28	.	CASTSGGWVNEQFF	TGTGCCAGCACCTCGGGAGGATGGGTGAATGAGCAGTTCTTC
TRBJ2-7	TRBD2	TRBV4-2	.	CASSQGASSGSYEQYF	TGTGCCAGCAGCCAAGGGGCTTCGAGCGGGAGTTACGAGCAGTACTTC
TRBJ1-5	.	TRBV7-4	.	CASSLRWGQPQHF	TGTGCCAGCAGCTTAAGGTGGGGACAGCCCCAGCATTTT
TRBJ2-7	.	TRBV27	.	CASSFLDTYYEQYF	TGTGCCAGCAGTTTCCTGGACACGTACTACGAGCAGTACTTC
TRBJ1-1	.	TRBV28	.	CASSLGQGWTEAFF	TGTGCCAGCAGTCTGGGGCAGGGATGGACTGAAGCTTTCTTT
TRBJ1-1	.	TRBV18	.	CASSPLRGSGTEAFF	TGTGCCAGCTCACCACTCCGGGGTAGTGGAACTGAAGCTTTCTTT
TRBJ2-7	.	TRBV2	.	CASSEHGTRAYEQYF	TGTGCCAGCAGTGAACACGGGACGAGAGCCTACGAGCAGTACTTC
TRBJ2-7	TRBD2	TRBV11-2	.	CASSLLAGGLSYEQYF	TGTGCCAGCAGCTTGTTAGCGGGAGGGCTGTCCTACGAGCAGTACTTC
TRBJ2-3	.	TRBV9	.	CASSVLGQADTQYF	TGTGCCAGCAGCGTATTAGGGCAGGCAGATACGCAGTATTTT
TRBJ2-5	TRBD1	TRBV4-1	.	CASSQDRNDREETQYF	TGCGCCAGCAGCCAAGATCGGAACGACAGGGAGGAGACCCAGTACTTC
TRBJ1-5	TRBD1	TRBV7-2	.	CASSWTGAGNQPQHF	TGTGCCAGCAGCTGGACAGGGGCTGGCAATCAGCCCCAGCATTTT
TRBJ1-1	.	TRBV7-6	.	CASSLAEQVGNTEAFF	TGTGCCAGCAGCTTAGCGGAACAGGTGGGGAACACTGAAGCTTTCTTT
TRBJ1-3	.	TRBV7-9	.	CASSFPNRENTIYF	TGTGCCAGCAGCTTTCCAAACAGGGAAAACACCATATATTTT
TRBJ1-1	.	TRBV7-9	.	CASSPYPGVNTEAFF	TGTGCCAGCAGCCCCTACCCGGGGGTCAACACTGAAGCTTTCTTT
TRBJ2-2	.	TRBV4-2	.	CASSRLPDRARTGELFF	TGTGCCAGCAGCCGACTACCGGATAGGGCCCGCACCGGGGAGCTGTTTTTT
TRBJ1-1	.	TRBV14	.	CASSQTSGAREAFF	TGTGCCAGCAGCCAAACCTCGGGGGCGAGAGAAGCTTTCTTT
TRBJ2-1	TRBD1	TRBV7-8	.	CASHRDRGDNEQFF	TGTGCCAGCCACCGGGACAGGGGCGACAATGAGCAGTTCTTC
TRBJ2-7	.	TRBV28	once	CASSLSYYEQYF	TGTGCCAGCAGTTTATCGTACTACGAGCAGTACTTC
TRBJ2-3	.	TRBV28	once	CASTLRRFTDTQYF	TGTGCCAGCACCTTAAGGCGGTTCACAGATACGCAGTATTTT
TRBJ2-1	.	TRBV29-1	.	CSARGPNNEQFF	TGCAGCGCCCGGGGCCCCAACAATGAGCAGTTCTTC
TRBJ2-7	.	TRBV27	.	CASSLEGDTYEQYF	TGTGCCAGCAGTTTAGAAGGGGACACCTACGAGCAGTACTTC
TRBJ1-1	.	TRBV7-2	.	CASSLLARANTEAFF	TGTGCCAGCAGCTTATTAGCCAGGGCGAACACTGAAGCTTTCTTT